This T cell receptor beta chain was recovered during a study of cytomegalovirus exposure and HLA in healthy donors. General observations from the study: Cytomegalovirus association was listed for about 150 TCR beta chains.

As concerns this clone: Its antigen is as yet unknown.

V shed 1 base and J shed 8 bases, with 9 bases lying between them. Germline loops: CDR1 SGHRS, CDR2 YFSETQ. This CDR3 contains 12 residues. Profiled with immunoSEQ multiplex PCR; TCRdb holds only in-frame clones, not every one. This sample has about 240,000 clones, with about 86% found just once. This chain links TRBV5-1 with TRBJ1-2, with D maybe TRBD1 (5 bases). Sequencing used PBMCs. The receptor was derived from a woman aged 25 to 45 in good health and CMV-seropositive. The CDR3 spells CASSLQGSGYTF. DNA for the CDR3: TGCGCCAGCAGCTTGCAGGGATCGGGCTACACCTTC.